This T cell receptor (beta chain) originates from a study of read filtering for tumor transcriptome and immune sequencing. Study as a whole: RNA-seq yielded only roughly 75 to 1273 TCR reads, IR-seq about 4.05 to 10.27 million.

The V gene lost 4 bases and the J gene lost 7 bases, with 13 bases spanning the gap. The CDR3 consists of 12 residues. From germline, CDR1 is SQVTM and CDR2 ANQGSEA. From 300 to 400 ng of RNA, a library with molecular barcoded alpha/delta and beta/gamma adaptors was made. TCRdb re-called the reads through MiXCR, storing one row per CDR3 protein. The profile shows more than 45,000 distinct CDR3 sequences, 15% to 20% of them singletons. This clonotype has ten or more counts. This chain connects TRBV29-1 to TRBJ1-1; D unresolved. This TCR came from a donor at least 40 years old with multiple myeloma. The specimen sequenced was a population of CD138-negative cells sorted from bone marrow. The DNA for the CDR3 is TGCAGCGTTGGTCCCCCACGTGGTGAAGCTTTCTTT. Its translation: CSVGPPRGEAFF.